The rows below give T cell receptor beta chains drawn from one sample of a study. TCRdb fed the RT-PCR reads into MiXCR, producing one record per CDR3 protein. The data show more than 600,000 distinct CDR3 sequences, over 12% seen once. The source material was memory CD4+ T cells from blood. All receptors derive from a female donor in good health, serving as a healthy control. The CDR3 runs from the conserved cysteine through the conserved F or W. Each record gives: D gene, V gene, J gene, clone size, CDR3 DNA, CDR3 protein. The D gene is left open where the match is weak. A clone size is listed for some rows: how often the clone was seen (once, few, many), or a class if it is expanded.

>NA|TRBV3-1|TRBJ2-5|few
TGTGCCAGCAGCCTGTCAGGGGACTGGCAAGAGACCCAGTACTTC
CASSLSGDWQETQYF
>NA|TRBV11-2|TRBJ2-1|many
TGTGCCAGCAGCTTAGATAGGAACAATGAGCAGTTCTTC
CASSLDRNNEQFF
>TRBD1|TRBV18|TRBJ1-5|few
TGTGCCAGCTCACCACGGGGACAGGGAGGCGAGCCCCAGCATTTT
CASSPRGQGGEPQHF
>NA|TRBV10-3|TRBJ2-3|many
TGTGCCATCAGCAACCGGGACGGATATAGCACAGATACGCAGTATTTT
CAISNRDGYSTDTQYF
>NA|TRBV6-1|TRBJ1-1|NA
TGTGCCAGCAGTGAACCCGGGTTCACTGAAGCTTTCTTT
CASSEPGFTEAFF
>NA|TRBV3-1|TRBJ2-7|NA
TGTGCCAGCAGCCACAAAAGGGGCCGGTTCCGCCACGAGCAGTACTTC
CASSHKRGRFRHEQYF
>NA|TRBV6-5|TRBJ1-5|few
TGTGCCAGCAGTTATAGCAGGGGAGGCGGCAATCAGCCCCAGCATTTT
CASSYSRGGGNQPQHF
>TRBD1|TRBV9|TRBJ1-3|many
TGTGCCAGCAGCCTCACCGGGACAGGGGTCGGAAACACCATATATTTT
CASSLTGTGVGNTIYF
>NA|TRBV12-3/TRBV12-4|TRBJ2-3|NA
TGTGCCAGCAGTTGGTCGGATACGCAGTATTTT
CASSWSDTQYF
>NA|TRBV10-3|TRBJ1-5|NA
TGTGCCATCAGTGAAGTAGGGACTGAGCGGCCCCAGCATTTT
CAISEVGTERPQHF
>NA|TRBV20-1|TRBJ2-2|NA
TGCAGTGCTAGTCGCAGGGAGAACACCGGGGAGCTGTTTTTT
CSASRRENTGELFF
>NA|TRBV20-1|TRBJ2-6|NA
TGCAGTGCTAGAGGGGAGGAAGGGGCCAACGTCCTGACTTTC
CSARGEEGANVLTF